These T cell receptor beta chains were read from a single sample in a study of T cells in Graves' hyperthyroidism and ophthalmopathy. A single record per CDR3 protein comes from TCRdb applying MiXCR to the multiplex PCR reads. The repertoire includes 400,000 to 500,000 distinct CDR3 sequences, roughly 15% of them detected once, and roughly an eighth sits in the top ten. The specimen was blood. These receptors all come from a man aged 18 to 35 with Graves' ophthalmopathy. Each CDR3 is given with its conserved first and last residue. The D gene is left open where the match is weak. Not all rows give a size; the values are once, few, many and, for expanded clones, a class.

V: TRBV27; J: TRBJ2-5; size: many; D: TRBD1; DNA: TGTGCCAGCAGTTTAGCCGGGACAGGGACTCAAGAGACCCAGTACTTC; CDR3: CASSLAGTGTQETQYF
V: TRBV12-3/TRBV12-4; J: TRBJ2-7; size: many; D: NA; DNA: TGTGCCAGCAGTTTAAGCTCTATCACCTACGAGCAGTACTTC; CDR3: CASSLSSITYEQYF
V: TRBV7-9; J: TRBJ2-5; size: few; D: NA; DNA: TGTGCCAGCAGCTTACTTCGGAACCAAGAGACCCAGTACTTC; CDR3: CASSLLRNQETQYF
V: TRBV5-1; J: TRBJ2-2; size: few; D: NA; DNA: TGCGCCAGCAGCCCGACTAACGGGGAGCTGTTTTTT; CDR3: CASSPTNGELFF
V: TRBV6-5; J: TRBJ2-2; size: many; D: TRBD1; DNA: TGTGCCAGCAGTTACGCCAGGGGGTCCGGGGAGCTGTTTTTT; CDR3: CASSYARGSGELFF
V: TRBV6-1; J: TRBJ2-5; size: many; D: TRBD2; DNA: TGTGCCAGCAGCTTACTAGCGGTACAAGAGACCCAGTACTTC; CDR3: CASSLLAVQETQYF
V: TRBV19; J: TRBJ2-7; size: NA; D: TRBD1; DNA: TGTGCCAGTAGTTCATGGGACAGGAGTGACACCTACGAGCAGTACTTC; CDR3: CASSSWDRSDTYEQYF
V: TRBV5-8; J: TRBJ2-1; size: once; D: TRBD1; DNA: TGTGCCAGCAGCTTCGTTCCTTCCACGGGACAGGCGTACAATGAGCAGTTCTTC; CDR3: CASSFVPSTGQAYNEQFF
V: TRBV13; J: TRBJ2-3; size: NA; D: NA; DNA: TGTGCCAGCAGCTTAGTATGGACAGATACGCAGTATTTT; CDR3: CASSLVWTDTQYF
V: TRBV24-1; J: TRBJ1-3; size: NA; D: NA; DNA: TGTGCCACCAGTGACGCTACAGGGAGCTCTGGAAACACCATATATTTT; CDR3: CATSDATGSSGNTIYF
V: TRBV19; J: TRBJ1-5; size: few; D: TRBD1; DNA: TGTGCCAGTACCGACAGGGAATATCAGCCCCAGCATTTT; CDR3: CASTDREYQPQHF
V: TRBV20-1; J: TRBJ2-1; size: many; D: TRBD2; DNA: TGCAGTGCTAGGGGGACTAGCGGGCCGTATAGCTCCTACAATGAGCAGTTCTTC; CDR3: CSARGTSGPYSSYNEQFF
V: TRBV18; J: TRBJ1-3; size: many; D: NA; DNA: TGTGCCAGCTCACCTTTCTTGGGAGAACTCGAAGCCATATATTTT; CDR3: CASSPFLGELEAIYF
V: TRBV11-2; J: TRBJ1-6; size: few; D: NA; DNA: TGTGCCAGCAGGGAGGGCGCCTCCTATAATTCACCCCTCCACTTT; CDR3: CASREGASYNSPLHF
V: TRBV3-1; J: TRBJ2-5; size: few; D: TRBD2; DNA: TGTGCCAGCAGCCAAGTAGCGGGGGCATGGGAGACCCAGTACTTC; CDR3: CASSQVAGAWETQYF
V: TRBV18; J: TRBJ1-2; size: many; D: NA; DNA: TGTGCCAGCTCACGGCCCCCATGGGTGCGGGATGGCTACACCTTC; CDR3: CASSRPPWVRDGYTF
V: TRBV6-2/TRBV6-3; J: TRBJ2-1; size: many; D: NA; DNA: TGTGCCAGCAGTTACTCTCTCCAGGGGCTCAATGAGCAGTTCTTC; CDR3: CASSYSLQGLNEQFF
V: TRBV18; J: TRBJ1-4; size: few; D: NA; DNA: TGTGCCAGCTCAGTACAGGGCGCCGTTAATGAAAAACTGTTTTTT; CDR3: CASSVQGAVNEKLFF
V: TRBV5-5; J: TRBJ2-5; size: many; D: NA; DNA: TGTGCCAGCATGAGCGGCCGAGAGACCCAGTACTTC; CDR3: CASMSGRETQYF
V: TRBV5-1; J: TRBJ2-6; size: NA; D: TRBD1; DNA: TGCGCCAGCAGCTTCCCCGGACAGGGGGCTGTTGGGGCCAACGTCCTGACTTTC; CDR3: CASSFPGQGAVGANVLTF
V: TRBV15; J: TRBJ1-1; size: NA; D: TRBD1; DNA: TGTGCCACCGGCAACAGGGGGCGGGATAAAGCTTTCTTT; CDR3: CATGNRGRDKAFF
V: TRBV20-1; J: TRBJ1-6; size: NA; D: NA; DNA: TGCAGTGCTAATGAGGGCCGGGGAGCACCCCTCCACTTT; CDR3: CSANEGRGAPLHF
V: TRBV11-3; J: TRBJ2-3; size: many; D: TRBD2; DNA: TGTGCCAGCAGCGCCAGACTAGCGGGAATCCCCGCCTTCACAGATACGCAGTATTTT; CDR3: CASSARLAGIPAFTDTQYF
V: TRBV11-2; J: TRBJ1-1; size: many; D: NA; DNA: TGTGCCAGCAGCTTAGTCCCAGGGGTCACTGAAGCTTTCTTT; CDR3: CASSLVPGVTEAFF
V: TRBV2; J: TRBJ2-7; size: many; D: NA; DNA: TGTGCCAGCACCAGGGGCAAGCTCCCCTACGAGCAGTACTTC; CDR3: CASTRGKLPYEQYF
V: TRBV6-5; J: TRBJ2-3; size: many; D: NA; DNA: TGTGCCAGCAGTTACGGGGCCACAGATACGCAGTATTTT; CDR3: CASSYGATDTQYF
V: TRBV2; J: TRBJ2-3; size: NA; D: NA; DNA: TGTGCCAGCAGTGAAGGAATACGGGGGATGGACACAGATACGCAGTATTTT; CDR3: CASSEGIRGMDTDTQYF
V: TRBV20-1; J: TRBJ1-2; size: NA; D: NA; DNA: TGCAGTGCTAGACAGGTCGTGGAGGGCTACACCTTC; CDR3: CSARQVVEGYTF
V: TRBV12-3/TRBV12-4; J: TRBJ2-7; size: many; D: NA; DNA: TGTGCCAGCAGCGATTACCCAGCCTACGAGCAGTACTTC; CDR3: CASSDYPAYEQYF
V: TRBV24-1; J: TRBJ1-2; size: many; D: TRBD1; DNA: TGTGCCACCAGTGAGGGACAGTATGGCTACACCTTC; CDR3: CATSEGQYGYTF
V: TRBV30; J: TRBJ2-3; size: NA; D: TRBD2; DNA: TGTGCCTGGAGTGGGCTAGCGGGGGGGGGCACAGATACGCAGTATTTT; CDR3: CAWSGLAGGGTDTQYF
V: TRBV20-1; J: TRBJ2-5; size: many; D: NA; DNA: TGCAGTGCAACTCCCACGAGGGGGGAGTACCAAGAGACCCAGTACTTC; CDR3: CSATPTRGEYQETQYF
V: TRBV10-3; J: TRBJ2-5; size: NA; D: TRBD2; DNA: TGTGCCACTGAAGCGGGAGTTCAGCAAGAGACCCAGTACTTC; CDR3: CATEAGVQQETQYF
V: TRBV6-4; J: TRBJ2-7; size: NA; D: NA; DNA: TGTGCCAGCAGTGACTCGGTAGGGGACGAGCAGTACTTC; CDR3: CASSDSVGDEQYF
V: TRBV2; J: TRBJ2-3; size: many; D: TRBD2; DNA: TGTGCCAGCAGTGAGCGGCGGGAGACAGATACGCAGTATTTT; CDR3: CASSERRETDTQYF
V: TRBV5-1; J: TRBJ2-7; size: many; D: TRBD1; DNA: TGTGCCAGCAGCTTAGGGACAGGGGGTCCCTACGAGCAGTACTTC; CDR3: CASSLGTGGPYEQYF
V: TRBV2; J: TRBJ2-7; size: many; D: TRBD1; DNA: TGTGCCAGCATTCGGGACAGGGGCCCTTACGAGCAGTACTTC; CDR3: CASIRDRGPYEQYF
V: TRBV18; J: TRBJ1-1; size: NA; D: NA; DNA: TGTGCCAGCTCACCAGTCCCAGAGGGGGAAGCTTTCTTT; CDR3: CASSPVPEGEAFF
V: TRBV18; J: TRBJ2-3; size: many; D: NA; DNA: TGTGCCAGCTCACCACGTGCCGATACGCAGTATTTT; CDR3: CASSPRADTQYF
V: TRBV2; J: TRBJ2-3; size: many; D: TRBD2; DNA: TGTGCCAGCAGTAAGACTAGCAGAACAGATACGCAGTATTTT; CDR3: CASSKTSRTDTQYF
V: TRBV30; J: TRBJ2-5; size: NA; D: TRBD2; DNA: TGTGCCTGGAGTGTAGGCCGCTTAGCGGGAGAGACCCAGTACTTC; CDR3: CAWSVGRLAGETQYF
V: TRBV6-1; J: TRBJ2-3; size: many; D: TRBD2; DNA: TGTGCCAGCAGTGAATTTGAGACTAGCGGGTCCGCCTCCACAGATACGCAGTATTTT; CDR3: CASSEFETSGSASTDTQYF
V: TRBV19; J: TRBJ2-1; size: few; D: TRBD2; DNA: TGTGCCCCACACGGGGGGAGAAGCCCCAATGAGCAGTTCTTC; CDR3: CAPHGGRSPNEQFF
V: TRBV2; J: TRBJ2-1; size: many; D: TRBD2; DNA: TGTGCCAGCACCTCCCCGATAGCGGGGGACAATGAGCAGTTCTTC; CDR3: CASTSPIAGDNEQFF
V: TRBV20-1; J: TRBJ2-5; size: many; D: TRBD2; DNA: TGCAGTGCTACAGCGGGAAGAGAGACCCAGTACTTC; CDR3: CSATAGRETQYF
V: TRBV20-1; J: TRBJ1-2; size: NA; D: NA; DNA: TGCAGTGCTAGAGAGGGGGCCTGGCAGGATACGGATGGCTACACCTTC; CDR3: CSAREGAWQDTDGYTF